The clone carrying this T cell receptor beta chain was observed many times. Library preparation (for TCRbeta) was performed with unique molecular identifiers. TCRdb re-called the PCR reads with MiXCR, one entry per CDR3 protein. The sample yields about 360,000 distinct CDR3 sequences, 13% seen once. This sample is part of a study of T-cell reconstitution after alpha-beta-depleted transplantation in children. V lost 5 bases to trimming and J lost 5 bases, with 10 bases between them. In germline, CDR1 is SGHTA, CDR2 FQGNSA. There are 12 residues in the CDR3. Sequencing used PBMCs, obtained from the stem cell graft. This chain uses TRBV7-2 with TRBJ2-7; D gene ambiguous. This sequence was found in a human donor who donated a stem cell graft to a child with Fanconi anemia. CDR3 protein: CASSLERHEQYF. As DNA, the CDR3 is TGTGCCAGCAGCCTTGAAAGGCACGAGCAGTACTTC.